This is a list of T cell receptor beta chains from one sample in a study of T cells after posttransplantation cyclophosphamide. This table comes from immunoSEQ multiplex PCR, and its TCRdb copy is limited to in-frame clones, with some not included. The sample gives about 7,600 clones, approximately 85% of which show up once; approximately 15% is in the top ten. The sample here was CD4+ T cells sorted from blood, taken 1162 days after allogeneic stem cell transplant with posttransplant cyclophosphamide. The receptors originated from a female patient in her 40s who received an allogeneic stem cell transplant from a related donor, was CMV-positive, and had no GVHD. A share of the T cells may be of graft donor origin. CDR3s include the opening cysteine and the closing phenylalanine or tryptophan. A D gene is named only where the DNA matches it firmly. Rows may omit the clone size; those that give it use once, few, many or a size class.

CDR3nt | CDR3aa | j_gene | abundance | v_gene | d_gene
TGTGCCAGCTCACCAGTGAAGGGGGCTACCAAAAACATTCAGTACTTC | CASSPVKGATKNIQYF | TRBJ2-4 | . | TRBV18 | TRBD1
TGTGCCGTATCACAGGGGGCTGTGCCAGATACGCAGTATTTT | CAVSQGAVPDTQYF | TRBJ2-3 | . | TRBV10-3 | TRBD1
TGTGCCAGCAGCTTAAGCAGGGGGCGGGATGGCTACACCTTC | CASSLSRGRDGYTF | TRBJ1-2 | . | TRBV13 | TRBD1
TGTGCCAGCAGTAGCCCCCGACTGTCCGCCTACAATGAGCAGTTCTTC | CASSSPRLSAYNEQFF | TRBJ2-1 | . | TRBV6-6 | .
TGTGCCAGCAGCTTTGGTGCGGGCCGCTCCTACAATGAGCAGTTCTTC | CASSFGAGRSYNEQFF | TRBJ2-1 | . | TRBV11-2 | .
TGTGCCAGCAGTGAAGCGGGACAGGGGAGAGGAAACACCATATATTTT | CASSEAGQGRGNTIYF | TRBJ1-3 | . | TRBV6-1 | TRBD1
TGTGCCAGCAGCGGGGGGGTTGGGGCCAACGTCCTGACTTTC | CASSGGVGANVLTF | TRBJ2-6 | once | TRBV27 | TRBD2
TGTGCCAGCACAATGCGGGGGGCAAGCACAGATACGCAGTATTTT | CASTMRGASTDTQYF | TRBJ2-3 | . | TRBV6-1 | TRBD2
TGTGCCATCAGTGACGGTACGGGGACAGGGCGAAGGGTGCAGTACTTC | CAISDGTGTGRRVQYF | TRBJ2-7 | . | TRBV10-3 | TRBD1
TGTGCCAGTAGTTCCATAGCGGGTAGCTCCTACGAGCAGTACTTC | CASSSIAGSSYEQYF | TRBJ2-7 | . | TRBV19 | TRBD2
TGTGCCAGTAGTATTGAGGGAGGCCGAGCTAACTATGGCTACACCTTC | CASSIEGGRANYGYTF | TRBJ1-2 | . | TRBV19 | .
TGCGCCAGCGCTTTAGGGGACAGGATCACTGAAGCTTTCTTT | CASALGDRITEAFF | TRBJ1-1 | once | TRBV5-1 | TRBD1
TGTGCCAGCGGAATTACAGGGGAATCTTACTATGGCTACACCTTC | CASGITGESYYGYTF | TRBJ1-2 | . | TRBV2 | TRBD1
TGTGCCAGCAGCCAGGGGGATAGCAATCAGCCCCAGCATTTT | CASSQGDSNQPQHF | TRBJ1-5 | . | TRBV6-5 | TRBD1
TGTGCCAGCAGTTACTCGAGGCAGGGAGGCACCGGGGAGCTGTTTTTT | CASSYSRQGGTGELFF | TRBJ2-2 | . | TRBV6-6 | .
TGTGCCACCAGCAGAGAACTAGCGGAGTCCTATACGCAGTATTTT | CATSRELAESYTQYF | TRBJ2-3 | large | TRBV15 | TRBD2
TGTGCCAGCAGTACGAAGGGCCAGGGAAGGACTGAAGCTTTCTTT | CASSTKGQGRTEAFF | TRBJ1-1 | . | TRBV27 | .
TGTGCCAGCAGTGGGACTGAAGCCTACAATGAGCAGTTCTTC | CASSGTEAYNEQFF | TRBJ2-1 | . | TRBV7-9 | .
TGTGCCATCAGTGAGTCGGAAGGGGCAAGGCAGCCCCAGCATTTT | CAISESEGARQPQHF | TRBJ1-5 | . | TRBV10-3 | .
TGTGCCAGTAGGGACAGGGAACCCTTGGGTACGCAGTATTTT | CASRDREPLGTQYF | TRBJ2-3 | . | TRBV28 | TRBD1
TGTGCCAGTAAACAGGGCGGAACAGATACGCAGTATTTT | CASKQGGTDTQYF | TRBJ2-3 | . | TRBV19 | .
TGTGCCAGCAGCCTCAGGGAGGTAGGGTCACCCCTCCACTTT | CASSLREVGSPLHF | TRBJ1-6 | . | TRBV27 | .
TGTGCCAGCAGCTTAGCGTCCCAGTCGGAAGCTTTCTTT | CASSLASQSEAFF | TRBJ1-1 | . | TRBV7-2 | .
TGTGCCAGCAGCTTACAAAAGTCTCCCCAGTACTTC | CASSLQKSPQYF | TRBJ2-5 | . | TRBV5-4 | .
TGTGCCAGCAGTCCTCTGACAGGGGCGGATGAAAAACTGTTTTTT | CASSPLTGADEKLFF | TRBJ1-4 | . | TRBV27 | TRBD1
TGTGCCAGCTCACCGCGTAGGACAGGGGAACGGAAAGAGACCCAGTACTTC | CASSPRRTGERKETQYF | TRBJ2-5 | . | TRBV18 | TRBD1
TGTGCCAGTAGTATTGGCGGGTCTGGAAACACCATATATTTT | CASSIGGSGNTIYF | TRBJ1-3 | . | TRBV19 | .
TGTGCCAGCAGCTTCACTAGCGGGGGCCTTAGCACAGATACGCAGTATTTT | CASSFTSGGLSTDTQYF | TRBJ2-3 | . | TRBV7-2 | TRBD2
TGCGCCAGCAGGACAGGGAGCTCCTATAATTCACCCCTCCACTTT | CASRTGSSYNSPLHF | TRBJ1-6 | . | TRBV10-2 | TRBD1
TGTGCCAGCAGCTTCCTGACCGGGACTAGCTTTGGAGACGAGCAGTACTTC | CASSFLTGTSFGDEQYF | TRBJ2-7 | . | TRBV4-2 | TRBD2
TGTGCCAGCAACCCCGACGGAGGTTCTGGGGCCAACGTCCTGACTTTC | CASNPDGGSGANVLTF | TRBJ2-6 | . | TRBV2 | .
TGTGCCAGCAGCCAAGGGTCTAGCGGGGGGGCTCGACAAGAGACCCAGTACTTC | CASSQGSSGGARQETQYF | TRBJ2-5 | few | TRBV4-2 | TRBD2
TGTGCCAGCATAAAGGCAGGGCCCTCCTACGAGCAGTACTTC | CASIKAGPSYEQYF | TRBJ2-7 | . | TRBV6-1 | .
TGTGCCAGCCGAGACTTTCTGGGGCACACTGAAGCTTTCTTT | CASRDFLGHTEAFF | TRBJ1-1 | . | TRBV2 | .
TGCGCCAGCAGGACGGGGGGGGGCACTGAAGCTTTCTTT | CASRTGGGTEAFF | TRBJ1-1 | . | TRBV5-1 | .
TGTGCCATCAGTGATGGTTCGACGGGGCAGTACTTC | CAISDGSTGQYF | TRBJ2-7 | . | TRBV10-3 | .
TGCAGTACCGAGGGAGTCTATGGCTACACCTTC | CSTEGVYGYTF | TRBJ1-2 | . | TRBV20-1 | .
TGTGCCAGCAGCTCCAGGGGTTCCGGGGAGCTGTTTTTT | CASSSRGSGELFF | TRBJ2-2 | . | TRBV7-9 | .
TGTGCCAGCAGCTTAGGGGCACTAGCGGGGGCCACACAAGAGACCCAGTACTTC | CASSLGALAGATQETQYF | TRBJ2-5 | once | TRBV11-3 | TRBD2
TGTGCCAGCAAAGGGCGAGCGGTCACAGATACGCAGTATTTT | CASKGRAVTDTQYF | TRBJ2-3 | . | TRBV2 | .
TGTGCCAGCAGCACGGGGACAGGGCGAGGCTACACCTTC | CASSTGTGRGYTF | TRBJ1-2 | few | TRBV7-8 | TRBD1
TGCGCCAGCAGCTTGGGAAGCGGCCCCGCGAACACCGGGGAGCTGTTTTTT | CASSLGSGPANTGELFF | TRBJ2-2 | . | TRBV5-1 | .
TGTGCAAGTCGCTTAGAGGGACAGGGGGCCTACGAGCAGTACTTC | CASRLEGQGAYEQYF | TRBJ2-7 | . | TRBV12-2 | .
TGCGCCAGCAGCCGCCGGGGGCGGGGGGCTGACACAGATACGCAGTATTTT | CASSRRGRGADTDTQYF | TRBJ2-3 | . | TRBV5-1 | TRBD2
TGTGCCAGCAGTTTACCGGGAGAGGACTATGGCTACACCTTC | CASSLPGEDYGYTF | TRBJ1-2 | . | TRBV28 | .
TGTGCCAGCAGCGAGGACAGGGTGACTAATGAAAAACTGTTTTTT | CASSEDRVTNEKLFF | TRBJ1-4 | few | TRBV6-1 | TRBD1
TGTGCCAGCAGCCTAGGACAGAGCAATCAGCCCCAGCATTTT | CASSLGQSNQPQHF | TRBJ1-5 | few | TRBV5-5 | .
TGTGCCAGCAGCTTGCGTGGAACGGGGGGGTCCTTCGGGGCAGATACGCAGTATTTT | CASSLRGTGGSFGADTQYF | TRBJ2-3 | few | TRBV5-4 | TRBD2
TGCGCCAGCAGCTTGCCCGCGGGACAGAGCACAGATACGCAGTATTTT | CASSLPAGQSTDTQYF | TRBJ2-3 | . | TRBV5-1 | .